This T cell receptor (beta chain) originates from a study of blood T cell repertoires in COVID-19. V gave up 6 bases and J gave up 8 bases, with 22 bases separating them. Germline values: CDR1 LGHNT, CDR2 FRNRAP. The CDR3 is 15 amino acids. Sequenced by immunoSEQ multiplex PCR; TCRdb stores in-frame clones only, minus some. The table lists over 120,000 clones, 80% to 90% of them singletons, with roughly 8% in the top ten. The sequenced sample consisted of peripheral blood. The TCR sequence derives from a woman in her forties or fifties with active or convalescent COVID-19. V and J are TRBV12-5 and TRBJ1-1; D call uncertain. The CDR3 region has the DNA TGTGCTAGTGGGGGATTGGTCCCGGGAACCGAAGAAGCTTTCTTT. Translation gives CASGGLVPGTEEAFF.